The clone carrying this T cell receptor (beta chain) appeared many times. The data were obtained in a study of Graves' ophthalmopathy and Graves' hyperthyroidism. TCR beta CDR3 regions were amplified from RNA transcripts. Investigators did first-round RT-PCR with HTBI primers, then second-round multiplex PCR. TCRdb called the multiplex PCR reads again in MiXCR, with one record for every CDR3 protein. The table has roughly 350,000 distinct CDR3 sequences, about a sixth seen once. Material: peripheral blood. The receptor was isolated from an adult woman with stable Graves' hyperthyroidism.

CDR3: CASRGDHHNSPLHF. The CDR3 DNA is TGTGCCAGCAGGGGGGACCATCATAATTCACCCCTCCACTTT. The chain carries TRBV28 and TRBJ1-6; TRBD1 is a possible D gene (5 bases). Trimming shortened V by 6 bases and J by 5 bases, and 11 bases separated the two germline ends. Germline CDR1 is MDHEN and CDR2 is SYDVKM. CDR3 length: 14 residues.